This TCR beta chain is from a study of OX40 agonist ivuxolimab in advanced cancers. At the level of the study: Recorded diagnoses for dose-escalation patients were hepatocellular carcinoma, melanoma, renal cell or head and neck cancer. Of mixed ages from 23 to 79 and averaging approximately 60 years, the group was roughly 85% male.

Notes on the study in general: Also showing low normalized T-cell clonal expansion were some of the nonresponders. Not determined was the antigen specificity of the expanded peripheral T cells.

Concerning this clone: Its target is not known.

V was shortened by 5 bases and J by 0 bases, with 10 bases between the two germline ends. The CDR3 runs 15 residues. Per the germline V gene, CDR1 is MNHEY and CDR2 is SMNVEV (reference sequence). Some clones are missing from TCRdb's copy, which holds only in-frame ones; the method was immunoSEQ multiplex PCR. The top ten hold less than 2.5% of the sample, which has roughly 64,000 clones, around 84% seen once. The sequence derives from an adult with an advanced solid tumor such as melanoma, head and neck, liver or kidney cancer. This chain uses TRBV27 with TRBJ2-2; possible D gene TRBD2, 5 bases. Source: CD4+ or CD8+ T cells sorted from blood, taken in a trial of the OX40 agonist ivuxolimab. CDR3 nucleotide sequence: TGTGCCAGCAGTCCCCGGGGAGCGAACACCGGGGAGCTGTTTTTT. The encoded protein is CASSPRGANTGELFF.